Reported below is one T cell receptor beta chain. Germline V CDR1 and CDR2: MDHEN, SYDVKM. This CDR3 spans 14 amino acids. V was pared by 3 bases and J by 4 bases, with 10 bases between. The sample belongs to a study of blood T cell repertoires in COVID-19. Whole-study context: Sites in the United States, Italy and Spain provided acute and convalescent COVID-19 samples. PBMCs, B-cell-depleted T cells, or T cells were the source of the cDNA or gDNA that made up the material.

How the authors handled the data: Reference gene primer amplification yielded estimated nucleated cell counts. Only in-frame clones appear in the TCRdb table, and some are missing; sequencing was by immunoSEQ multiplex PCR. The V and J calls and the clone size are those of that table, but D and trimming were determined from the DNA. The sample lists 97,000 or so clones; approximately 85% were seen once. This chain connects TRBV28 to TRBJ1-3; weak D call: TRBD1 (6 bases). Material: peripheral blood. The source of this sequence is a woman at least 80 years old with active or convalescent COVID-19. CDR3 DNA: TGTGCCAGCAGTTTTCGGGGGGCAGGAAACACCATATATTTT. Translating gives CASSFRGAGNTIYF.